These 2 T cell receptor beta chains came from one sample sequenced in a study of T-cell memory formation after mild COVID-19. In TCRdb, the 5' RACE reads were re-called with MiXCR into one record per CDR3 protein. The table includes 150,000 to 200,000 distinct CDR3 sequences, around 13% detected once. The specimen was PBMCs or a T cell subset sorted from them (not recorded which). The receptors stem from an adult woman who had mild COVID-19 (a few samples of this study predate the infection). Cell type and time point are not known.

This clonotype was observed a few times. The genes are TRBV9 and TRBJ2-3, with 8 nucleotides matching TRBD2. J gave up 6 bases and V 0 bases, and 9 bases lay outside the gene matches. The CDR3 length is 16 residues. Germline V lookup: CDR1 SGDLS, CDR2 YYNGEE. The CDR3 region has the DNA TGTGCCAGCAGCGTAGGAGCGGGGGCTACTTGGGATACGCAGTATTTT. Its translation is CASSVGAGATWDTQYF.

This clonotype was seen a handful of times. CDR3 residues: CSVFVSQGSDTQYF. In DNA form, the CDR3 reads TGCAGCGTTTTCGTATCACAGGGAAGTGATACGCAGTATTTT. The gene calls are TRBV29-1 and TRBJ2-3; weak D call: TRBD1 (6 bases). With 5 bases removed from V and 6 bases from J, the gap between germline ends came to 18 bases. This CDR3 has 14 residues. Germline loops: CDR1 SQVTM, CDR2 ANQGSEA.